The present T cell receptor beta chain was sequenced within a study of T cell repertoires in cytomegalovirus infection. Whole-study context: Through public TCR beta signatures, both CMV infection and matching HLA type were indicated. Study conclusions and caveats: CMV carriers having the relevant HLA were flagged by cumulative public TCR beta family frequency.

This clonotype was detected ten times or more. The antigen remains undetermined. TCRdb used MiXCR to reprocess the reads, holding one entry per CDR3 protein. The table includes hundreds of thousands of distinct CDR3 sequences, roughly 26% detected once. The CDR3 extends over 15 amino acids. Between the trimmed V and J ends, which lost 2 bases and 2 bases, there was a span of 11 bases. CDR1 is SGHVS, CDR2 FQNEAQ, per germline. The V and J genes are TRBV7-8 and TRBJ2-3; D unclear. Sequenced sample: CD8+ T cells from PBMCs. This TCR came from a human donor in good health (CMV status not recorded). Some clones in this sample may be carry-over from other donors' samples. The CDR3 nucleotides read TGTGCCAGCAGCTTAACGGCTTCGATCACAGATACGCAGTATTTT. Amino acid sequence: CASSLTASITDTQYF.